A selection of T cell receptor beta chains follows, all from one sample in a study of a mutant IDH1 vaccine in newly diagnosed glioma. TCRdb's copy holds only in-frame clones and misses some; the assay was immunoSEQ multiplex PCR. The profile covers around 41,000 clones, with 78% appearing a single time and approximately 6.8% taken by the ten largest. These receptors are not linked to any known antigen. The starting material was PBMCs, obtained from a glioma patient whose treatment included an IDH1 peptide vaccine. The receptors derive from a woman aged 40 to 50 with glioma. Some clones in this sample may be carry-over from other donors' samples. Both conserved end residues are part of each CDR3. Each record gives: J gene, V gene, CDR3 protein.

>TRBJ1-1|TRBV5-1
CASSLIAGTEAFF
>TRBJ2-2|TRBV5-1
CASSPTTGVRELFF
>TRBJ1-3|TRBV6-1
CASSGGRGLRMAIYF
>TRBJ2-1|TRBV7-3
CASSLAHNEQFF
>TRBJ1-1|TRBV6-1
CASSESSQHEAFF
>TRBJ2-1|TRBV7-2
CASSRQRPSEQFF
>TRBJ1-3|TRBV5-1
CASSRTAGNTIYF
>TRBJ1-2|TRBV7-2
CASSLWDRGLYGYTF
>TRBJ1-3|TRBV9
CASSVAWGRGDTIYF
>TRBJ1-2|TRBV29-1
CSVVRADYGYTF
>TRBJ2-1|TRBV29-1
CSVGGLAGDNEQFF
>TRBJ1-1|TRBV5-4
CASSSPGLPWEAFF
>TRBJ1-1|TRBV5-4
CASSGERLNTEAFF
>TRBJ1-1|TRBV18
CASSRLRNTEAFF
>TRBJ1-4|TRBV5-1
CASSQGGDRGEELFF
>TRBJ1-6|TRBV7-9
CASSSSSPLHF
>TRBJ2-2|TRBV5-1
CASRATGELFF
>TRBJ2-7|TRBV7-2
CASSLARAASYEQYF
>TRBJ2-7|TRBV6-9
CASNGQGGREQYF
>TRBJ1-1|TRBV4-2
CASSLYQATEAFF
>TRBJ2-1|TRBV29-1
CSVQLPGSKNEQFF
>TRBJ1-1|TRBV7-2
CASSLSFGVDTEAFF
>TRBJ1-1|TRBV19
CASSSSDSVAFF
>TRBJ1-3|TRBV2
CASSLEGPMVDTIYF
>TRBJ2-6|TRBV4-1
CASSQVNLGFGANVLTF
>TRBJ1-6|TRBV18
CASSPARQTNSPLHF
>TRBJ1-1|TRBV15
CATSRDYGGTAEAFF
>TRBJ2-5|TRBV9
CASSVYSGGEETQYF
>TRBJ2-2|TRBV5-4
CASSPGALAGLNTGELFF
>TRBJ2-7|TRBV2
CASRAGGGEQYF
>TRBJ2-3|TRBV6-1
CASSGLGTIDTQYF
>TRBJ2-5|TRBV5-6
CASSPSGAWGETQYF
>TRBJ2-7|TRBV30
CAWSRQDYEQYF
>TRBJ1-1|TRBV5-5
CASRIRGVEAFF
>TRBJ1-1|TRBV5-6
CASSFGWANTEAFF
>TRBJ2-3|TRBV4-3
CASSQDSSDTQYF
>TRBJ2-3|TRBV6-5
CASSWDRASTDTQYF
>TRBJ2-5|TRBV2
CATRRGPGPETQYF
>TRBJ2-6|TRBV27
CASSLSRDRTRSGANVLTF
>TRBJ1-5|TRBV19
CASSIETKPQHF
>TRBJ2-5|TRBV28
CASKGGGPGETQYF
>TRBJ2-2|TRBV28
CASTSFGRRGELFF
>TRBJ1-6|TRBV7-9
CASTLWDRDSPLHF
>TRBJ2-5|TRBV5-6
CASSPSNRNETQYF
>TRBJ1-2|TRBV29-1
CSATDREYGYTF
>TRBJ2-1|TRBV9
CASSQLSGRRGEQFF
>TRBJ2-7|TRBV5-4
CASSLEASGFYEQYF
>TRBJ1-3|TRBV15
CATSRESTVGNTIYF
>TRBJ1-5|TRBV4-3
CASSQDSGSQPQHF
>TRBJ2-2|TRBV19
CASSSSGRNTGELFF
>TRBJ2-1|TRBV5-4
CASSLVTGTSGYNEQFF
>TRBJ2-5|TRBV7-9
CASSFTRSGAYQETQYF
>TRBJ1-3|TRBV7-8
CASSVLQLQSYSGNTIYF